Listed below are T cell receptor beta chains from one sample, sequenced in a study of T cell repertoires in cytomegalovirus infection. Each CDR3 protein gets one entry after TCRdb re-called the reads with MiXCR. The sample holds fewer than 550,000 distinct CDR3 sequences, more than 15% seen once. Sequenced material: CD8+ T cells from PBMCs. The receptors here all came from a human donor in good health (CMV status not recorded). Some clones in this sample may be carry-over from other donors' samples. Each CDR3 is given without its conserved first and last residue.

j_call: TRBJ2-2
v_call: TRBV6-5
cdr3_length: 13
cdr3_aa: ASSYVGGNTGELF

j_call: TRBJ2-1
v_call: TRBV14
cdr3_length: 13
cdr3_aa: ASSQVTDSYNEQF

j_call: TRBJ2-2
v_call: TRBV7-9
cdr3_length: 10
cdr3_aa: ASSFASGELF

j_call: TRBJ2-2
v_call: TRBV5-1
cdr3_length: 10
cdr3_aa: ACGQNTGELF

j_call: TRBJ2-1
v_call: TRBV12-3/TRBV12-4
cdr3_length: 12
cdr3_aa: VSNPTGGQNEQF

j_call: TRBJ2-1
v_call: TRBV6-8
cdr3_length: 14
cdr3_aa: ASPTGGGGTSNEQF

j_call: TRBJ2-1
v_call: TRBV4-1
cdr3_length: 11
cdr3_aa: ASSQDLRAEQF

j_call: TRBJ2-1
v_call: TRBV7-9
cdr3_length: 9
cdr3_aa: ASSLSTEQF

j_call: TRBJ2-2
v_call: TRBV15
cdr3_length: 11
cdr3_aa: ATSTQGTGELF

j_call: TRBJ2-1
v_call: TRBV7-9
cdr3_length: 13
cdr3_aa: ASLPGGRPYNEQF

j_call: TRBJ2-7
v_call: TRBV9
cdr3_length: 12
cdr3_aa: ASSVGWVSYEQY

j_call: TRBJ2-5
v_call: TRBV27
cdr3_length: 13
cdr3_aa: ASSLVTGPRETQY

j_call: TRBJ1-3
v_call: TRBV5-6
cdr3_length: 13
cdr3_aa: ASSSGRISGNTIY

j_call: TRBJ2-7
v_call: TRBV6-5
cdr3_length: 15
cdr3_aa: ASSNTPPGRTMYEQY

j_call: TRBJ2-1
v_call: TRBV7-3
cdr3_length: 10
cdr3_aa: ASSPVGGEQF

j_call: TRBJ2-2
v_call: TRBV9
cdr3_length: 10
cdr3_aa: ASSVVIGELF

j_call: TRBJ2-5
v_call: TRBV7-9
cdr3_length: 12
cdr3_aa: ASSPTSDPETQY

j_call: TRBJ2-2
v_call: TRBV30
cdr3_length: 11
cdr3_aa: ARLGPSHRELF

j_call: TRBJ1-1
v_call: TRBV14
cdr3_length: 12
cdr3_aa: ASSPGQGPYEAF

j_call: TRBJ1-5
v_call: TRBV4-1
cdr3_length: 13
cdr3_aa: ASSRTGDSNQPQH

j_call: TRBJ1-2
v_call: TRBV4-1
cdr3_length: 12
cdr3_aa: ASSQEHSNYGYT

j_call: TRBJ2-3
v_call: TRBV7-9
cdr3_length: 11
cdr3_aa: AGKQGTTDTQY

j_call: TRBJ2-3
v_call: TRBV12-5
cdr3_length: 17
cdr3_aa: ASGVTGTSGSPRGDTQY